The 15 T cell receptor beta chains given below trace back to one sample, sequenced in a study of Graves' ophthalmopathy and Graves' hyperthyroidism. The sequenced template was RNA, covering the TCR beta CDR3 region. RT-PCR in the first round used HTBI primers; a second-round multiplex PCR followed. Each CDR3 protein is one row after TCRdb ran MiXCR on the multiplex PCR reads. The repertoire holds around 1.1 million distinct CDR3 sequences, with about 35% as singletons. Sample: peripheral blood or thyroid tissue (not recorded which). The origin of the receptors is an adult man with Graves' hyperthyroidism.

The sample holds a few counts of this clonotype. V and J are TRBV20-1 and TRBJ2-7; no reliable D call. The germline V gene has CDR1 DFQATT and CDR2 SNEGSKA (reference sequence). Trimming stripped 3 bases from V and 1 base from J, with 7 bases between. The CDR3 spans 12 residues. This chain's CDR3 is CSASAESYEQYF. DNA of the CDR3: TGCAGTGCTAGCGCAGAGTCCTACGAGCAGTACTTC.

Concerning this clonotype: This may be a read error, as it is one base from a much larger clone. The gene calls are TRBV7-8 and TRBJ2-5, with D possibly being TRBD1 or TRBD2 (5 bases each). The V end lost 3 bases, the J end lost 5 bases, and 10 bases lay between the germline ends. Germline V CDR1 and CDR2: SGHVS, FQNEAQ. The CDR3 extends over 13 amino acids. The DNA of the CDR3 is TGTGCCAGCAGCTTCGTCAGGGAGGAGACCCAGTACTTC. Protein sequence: CASSFVREETQYF.

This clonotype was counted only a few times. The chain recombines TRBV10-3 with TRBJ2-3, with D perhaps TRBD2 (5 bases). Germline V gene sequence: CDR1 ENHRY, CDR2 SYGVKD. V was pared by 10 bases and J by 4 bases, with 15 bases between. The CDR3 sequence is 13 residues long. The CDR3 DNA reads TGTGCCAGACGGACTTCCGAGGCAGATACGCAGTATTTT. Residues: CARRTSEADTQYF.

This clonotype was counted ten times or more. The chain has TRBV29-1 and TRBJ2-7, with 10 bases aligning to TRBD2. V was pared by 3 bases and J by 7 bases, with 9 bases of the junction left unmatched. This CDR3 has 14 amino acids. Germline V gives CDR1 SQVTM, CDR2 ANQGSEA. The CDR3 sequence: CSVDGLAGGIEQYF. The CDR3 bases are TGCAGCGTTGACGGTTTAGCGGGGGGAATAGAGCAGTACTTC.

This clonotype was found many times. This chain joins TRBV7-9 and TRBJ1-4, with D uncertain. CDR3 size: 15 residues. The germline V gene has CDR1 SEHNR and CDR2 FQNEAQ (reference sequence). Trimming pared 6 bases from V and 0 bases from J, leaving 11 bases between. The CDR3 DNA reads TGTGCCAGCAGATCCTCGGGGACAACTAATGAAAAACTGTTTTTT. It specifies CASRSSGTTNEKLFF.

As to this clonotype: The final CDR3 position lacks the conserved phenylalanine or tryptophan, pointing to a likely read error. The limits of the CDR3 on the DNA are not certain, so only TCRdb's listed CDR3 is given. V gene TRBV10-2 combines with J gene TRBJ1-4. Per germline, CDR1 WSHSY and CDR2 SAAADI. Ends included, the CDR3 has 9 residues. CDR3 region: CASSDRWDY.

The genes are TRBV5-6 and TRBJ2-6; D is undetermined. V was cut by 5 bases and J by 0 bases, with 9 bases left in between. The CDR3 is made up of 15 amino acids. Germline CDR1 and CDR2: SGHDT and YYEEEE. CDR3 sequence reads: CASSWAPSGANVLTF. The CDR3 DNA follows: TGTGCCAGCAGTTGGGCCCCCTCTGGGGCCAACGTCCTGACTTTC.

CDR3 in amino acids: CSVEQGAGRAFF. The DNA of the CDR3 is TGCAGCGTTGAACAGGGGGCGGGTCGGGCTTTCTTT. The chain joins TRBV29-1 to TRBJ1-1, with 8 bases that match TRBD1. CDR3 size: 12 residues. Germline CDR1 SQVTM, CDR2 ANQGSEA. V was pared by 2 bases and J by 11 bases, with 7 bases of the junction left unmatched.

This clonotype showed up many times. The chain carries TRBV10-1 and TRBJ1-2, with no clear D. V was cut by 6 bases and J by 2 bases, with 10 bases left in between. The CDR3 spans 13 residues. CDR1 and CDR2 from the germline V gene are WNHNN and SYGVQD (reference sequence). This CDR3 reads CASSLNINYGYTF. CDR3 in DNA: TGCGCCAGCAGCCTAAACATAAACTATGGCTACACCTTC.

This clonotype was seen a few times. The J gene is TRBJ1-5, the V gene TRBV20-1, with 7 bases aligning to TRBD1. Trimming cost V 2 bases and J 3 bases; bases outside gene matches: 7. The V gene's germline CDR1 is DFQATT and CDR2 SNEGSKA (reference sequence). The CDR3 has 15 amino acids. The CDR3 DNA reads TGCAGTGCTAGAAAGACAGGGAACACCAATCAGCCCCAGCATTTT. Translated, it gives CSARKTGNTNQPQHF.

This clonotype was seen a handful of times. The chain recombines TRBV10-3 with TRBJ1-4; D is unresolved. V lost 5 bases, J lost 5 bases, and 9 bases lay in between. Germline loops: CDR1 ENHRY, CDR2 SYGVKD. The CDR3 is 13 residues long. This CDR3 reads CAISPQENEKLFF. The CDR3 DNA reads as TGTGCCATCAGTCCTCAGGAGAATGAAAAACTGTTTTTT.

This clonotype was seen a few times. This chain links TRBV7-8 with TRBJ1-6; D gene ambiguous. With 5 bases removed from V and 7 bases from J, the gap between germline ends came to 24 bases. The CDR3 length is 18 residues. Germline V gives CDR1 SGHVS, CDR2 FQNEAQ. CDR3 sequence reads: CASSPSGVQAKPNSPLHF. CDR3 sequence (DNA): TGTGCCAGCAGCCCTTCTGGGGTCCAAGCAAAGCCAAATTCACCCCTCCACTTT.

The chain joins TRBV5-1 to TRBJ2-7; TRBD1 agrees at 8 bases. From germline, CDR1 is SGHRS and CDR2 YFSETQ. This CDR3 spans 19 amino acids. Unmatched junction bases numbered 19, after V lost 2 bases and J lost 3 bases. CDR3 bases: TGCGCCAGCAGCTTCCTCCCCGGGACAGGCCCCCTGAGCTACTACGAGCAGTACTTC. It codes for CASSFLPGTGPLSYYEQYF.

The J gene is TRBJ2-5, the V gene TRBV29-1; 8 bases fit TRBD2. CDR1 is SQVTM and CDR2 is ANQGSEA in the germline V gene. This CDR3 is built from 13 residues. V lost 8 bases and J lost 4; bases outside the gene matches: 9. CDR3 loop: CSLRGGGGETQYF. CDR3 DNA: TGCAGCTTACGGGGGGGTGGCGGAGAGACCCAGTACTTC.

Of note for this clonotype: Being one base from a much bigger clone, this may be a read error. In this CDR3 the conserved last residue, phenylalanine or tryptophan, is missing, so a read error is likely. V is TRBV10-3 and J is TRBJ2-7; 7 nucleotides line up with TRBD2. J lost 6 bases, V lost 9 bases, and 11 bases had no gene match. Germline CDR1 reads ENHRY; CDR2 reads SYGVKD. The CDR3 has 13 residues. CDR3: CAMGGREFFEQYL. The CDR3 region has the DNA TGTGCCATGGGTGGGCGGGAGTTCTTCGAGCAGTACCTC.